Described below is a single T cell receptor (beta chain) sequence and its context. Expressed TCRB transcripts were sequenced because the isolated RNA had all been reverse transcribed beforehand. Generated by immunoSEQ multiplex PCR, the TCRdb table keeps only in-frame clones and is missing some. The table shows about 160,000 clones, with under 9.5% occurring only once. The record originates from a study of beta chain features in type 1 diabetes. V lost 0 bases to trimming and J lost 8 bases; unmatched junction nucleotides: 7. Germline CDR1 and CDR2: GTSNPN and SVGIG (reference sequence). The CDR3 extends over 14 amino acids.

Material: central memory CD4+ T cells from blood. The sequence came from a man aged 18-30 years in good health. The chain recombines TRBV30 with TRBJ1-1; 9 bases line up with TRBD1. This CDR3 reads CAWSVHSGTGEAFF. CDR3 bases: TGTGCCTGGAGTGTACATTCAGGGACAGGGGAAGCTTTCTTT. The full variable domain, rest sourced from reference TRBV30 and TRBJ1-1, is SQTIHQWPATLVQPVGSPLSLECTVEGTSNPNLYWYRQAAGRGLQLLFYSVGIGQISSEVPQNLSASRPQDRQFILSSKKLLLSDSGFYLCAWSVHSGTGEAFFGQGTRLTVV.